The clone carrying this T cell receptor beta chain was detected many times. The antigen remains undetermined. The data derive from a study of post-analysis software for immune sequencing data. Study background: Relapsing-remitting, secondary progressive and progressive-relapsing courses of multiple sclerosis were included. Overall study results and limits: Samples sharing a preparation batch grouped tightly together when assessed by F measure. When patients were compared with controls, four or five TRBV segments were more frequent, TRBV5-6, TRBV5-1 and TRBV20-1 among them. The study found significantly lower normalized Chao1 diversity in multiple sclerosis patients than in controls.

This CDR3 is built from 14 residues. CDR1 is DFQATT, CDR2 SNEGSKA, per germline (reference sequence). The V end was cut by 1 base, the J end by 4 bases, with 13 bases between. Each TCR beta cDNA library carried unique molecular identifiers. It was from about 0.98 to 11 million T cells that about half a million cDNA molecules came. TCRdb re-analysed the PCR reads in MiXCR, keeping a single row per CDR3 protein. This sample has some 450,000 distinct CDR3 sequences, with around 40% found just once. J is TRBJ1-1 and V is TRBV20-1; D gene ambiguous. Sequencing input: blood. The source is a girl between 5 and 17 years old with multiple sclerosis. The CDR3 DNA reads TGCAGTGCTAGAGTCCACCCCCGGGTCACTGAAGCTTTCTTT. Protein product: CSARVHPRVTEAFF.